A selection of T cell receptor beta chains follows, all from one sample in a study of cytomegalovirus exposure and HLA in healthy donors. Only in-frame clones appear in the TCRdb table, and some are missing; sequencing was by immunoSEQ multiplex PCR. The table includes around 120,000 clones, approximately 76% detected once. Sequencing was carried out using PBMCs. The receptor set was obtained from a middle-aged man in good health and CMV-seropositive. The CDR3 runs from the conserved cysteine through the conserved F or W. The order of the fields is D gene, clone size, J gene, V gene, CDR3 protein, CDR3 DNA. The D gene is left open where the match is weak. Clone size is stated in some rows and not others, as once, few, many or a class when expanded.

>NA|NA|TRBJ2-5|TRBV11-2
CASSSTRTSETQYF
TGTGCCAGCAGCTCAACTAGGACGTCGGAGACCCAGTACTTC
>NA|NA|TRBJ2-1|TRBV6-5
CASSYGVAHEQFF
TGTGCCAGCAGTTATGGGGTAGCGCATGAGCAGTTCTTC
>NA|once|TRBJ2-3|TRBV27
CASTAAEFSTDTQYF
TGTGCCAGCACCGCAGCGGAGTTTAGCACAGATACGCAGTATTTT
>TRBD1|NA|TRBJ2-7|TRBV5-1
CASSSTGDPSYEQYF
TGCGCCAGCAGCTCAACAGGGGACCCCTCATACGAGCAGTACTTC
>TRBD2|NA|TRBJ2-2|TRBV25-1
CASSELEAGVTGELFF
TGTGCCAGCAGTGAATTGGAGGCGGGAGTCACCGGGGAGCTGTTTTTT
>NA|once|TRBJ1-2|TRBV2
CASSERVLVGYTF
TGTGCCAGCAGCGAACGGGTTTTAGTGGGCTACACCTTC
>TRBD1|few|TRBJ1-6|TRBV5-5
CASSSGTGELENSPLHF
TGTGCCAGCAGCTCGGGGACAGGGGAATTAGAAAATTCACCCCTCCACTTT
>TRBD1|NA|TRBJ1-1|TRBV28
CASSPTGVEAFF
TGTGCCAGCAGTCCGACAGGGGTTGAAGCTTTCTTT
>TRBD1|NA|TRBJ1-5|TRBV9
CASSDQDRLDQPQHF
TGTGCCAGCAGTGATCAGGACAGGCTAGATCAGCCCCAGCATTTT
>TRBD1|once|TRBJ1-5|TRBV7-2
CASRDRGGGNQPQHF
TGTGCCAGCAGGGACAGGGGCGGAGGCAATCAGCCCCAGCATTTT
>NA|NA|TRBJ2-2|TRBV6-5
CASSYSGGRRTGELFF
TGTGCCAGCAGTTACTCGGGGGGGCGCAGGACCGGGGAGCTGTTTTTT
>TRBD2|NA|TRBJ2-5|TRBV10-3
CAISATSGQETQYF
TGTGCCATCAGTGCGACTAGCGGGCAAGAGACCCAGTACTTC
>TRBD1|NA|TRBJ2-3|TRBV6-5
CASRLQGTTDTQYF
TGTGCCAGCAGGTTACAGGGGACCACAGATACGCAGTATTTT
>TRBD2|NA|TRBJ2-3|TRBV2
CASSERTSGTTQYF
TGTGCCAGCAGTGAGAGGACTAGCGGGACCACGCAGTATTTT
>NA|NA|TRBJ2-5|TRBV5-4
CASSVPGHQETQYF
TGTGCCAGCAGCGTCCCAGGGCATCAAGAGACCCAGTACTTC
>NA|NA|TRBJ1-4|TRBV15
CATSSWATNEKLFF
TGTGCCACCAGCAGTTGGGCGACTAATGAAAAACTGTTTTTT
>TRBD2|NA|TRBJ2-1|TRBV7-8
CASSSRAGGSPEQFF
TGTGCCAGCAGCTCAAGAGCGGGAGGGTCCCCTGAGCAGTTCTTC
>TRBD1|few|TRBJ1-1|TRBV11-3
CASSLGTGSAEAFF
TGTGCCAGCAGCTTAGGGACAGGGAGCGCTGAAGCTTTCTTT
>TRBD1|NA|TRBJ2-7|TRBV29-1
CSVTTAGQGGNEQYF
TGCAGCGTGACGACAGCAGGACAGGGTGGAAACGAGCAGTACTTC
>NA|NA|TRBJ1-1|TRBV20-1
CSARQGLEAFF
TGCAGTGCTAGACAGGGGCTTGAAGCTTTCTTT
>TRBD2|once|TRBJ2-1|TRBV7-2
CASRFSGRSGNEQFF
TGTGCCAGCAGGTTTAGCGGGAGAAGTGGCAATGAGCAGTTCTTC
>NA|NA|TRBJ2-7|TRBV14
CASSQESYSPAYEQYF
TGTGCCAGCAGCCAAGAGTCTTACTCTCCGGCCTACGAGCAGTACTTC
>NA|NA|TRBJ1-2|TRBV19
CASKGDGYTF
TGTGCCAGTAAGGGGGATGGCTACACCTTC
>TRBD1|NA|TRBJ2-5|TRBV6-5
CASKRGQGWGETQYF
TGTGCCAGCAAGAGAGGACAGGGCTGGGGGGAGACCCAGTACTTC
>NA|NA|TRBJ1-1|TRBV6-6
CASSLQVNTEAFF
TGTGCCAGCAGCCTACAGGTCAACACTGAAGCTTTCTTT
>TRBD1|few|TRBJ1-5|TRBV7-7
CASSFRGTGQGRQPQHF
TGTGCCAGCAGCTTTCGGGGGACCGGACAGGGAAGGCAGCCCCAGCATTTT
>NA|NA|TRBJ2-5|TRBV5-4
CASRPSPWEQETQYF
TGTGCCAGCAGGCCCTCCCCCTGGGAGCAAGAGACCCAGTACTTC
>NA|NA|TRBJ2-7|TRBV5-1
CASSLAVTIYEQYF
TGCGCCAGCAGCTTGGCGGTAACTATCTACGAGCAGTACTTC
>NA|NA|TRBJ1-4|TRBV7-2
CASSLGSGRGNEKLFF
TGTGCCAGCAGCTTAGGGTCGGGAAGGGGGAATGAAAAACTGTTTTTT
>TRBD1|NA|TRBJ2-7|TRBV4-3
CASSQGTGGDEQYF
TGCGCCAGCAGCCAAGGGACAGGGGGGGACGAGCAGTACTTC
>NA|NA|TRBJ2-2|TRBV28
CATKDTNTGELFF
TGTGCCACCAAAGACACTAACACCGGGGAGCTGTTTTTT
>TRBD1|NA|TRBJ2-7|TRBV7-9
CASSKDRPREQYF
TGTGCCAGCAGCAAGGACAGGCCCAGGGAGCAGTACTTC
>TRBD1|NA|TRBJ2-5|TRBV29-1
CSVIPQGAKTQYF
TGCAGCGTAATTCCTCAGGGGGCGAAGACCCAGTACTTC
>TRBD2|NA|TRBJ2-3|TRBV27
CASSIWGGTTDTQYF
TGTGCCAGCAGTATCTGGGGGGGGACCACAGATACGCAGTATTTT
>TRBD1|NA|TRBJ2-2|TRBV28
CASRITGGSGDTGELFF
TGTGCCAGCAGAATCACAGGGGGCTCTGGGGACACCGGGGAGCTGTTTTTT
>TRBD1|NA|TRBJ2-7|TRBV5-4
CASSLVRQGEQYF
TGTGCCAGCAGCTTGGTTCGACAGGGGGAGCAGTACTTC
>TRBD1|NA|TRBJ2-1|TRBV9
CASSVKQGVRVWDEQFF
TGTGCCAGCAGCGTAAAACAGGGGGTTAGGGTCTGGGATGAGCAGTTCTTC
>NA|NA|TRBJ1-6|TRBV2
CATVTGHSPLHF
TGTGCCACCGTGACAGGCCATTCACCCCTCCACTTT
>TRBD1|NA|TRBJ1-2|TRBV7-9
CASSQGAGADYGYTF
TGTGCCAGCAGCCAGGGGGCGGGGGCGGACTATGGCTACACCTTC
>TRBD1|few|TRBJ2-1|TRBV7-2
CASSPFFGTGGNEQFF
TGTGCCAGCAGCCCCTTCTTCGGGACAGGGGGTAATGAGCAGTTCTTC
>NA|NA|TRBJ2-2|TRBV11-2
CASSGLGNANTGELFF
TGTGCCAGCAGCGGACTGGGGAATGCGAACACCGGGGAGCTGTTTTTT
>NA|NA|TRBJ1-4|TRBV18
CASSRVYEATNEKLFF
TGTGCCAGCTCCCGGGTATACGAAGCAACTAATGAAAAACTGTTTTTT
>TRBD2|NA|TRBJ2-3|TRBV19
CASSTSGLSGAFTDTQYF
TGTGCCAGTAGTACCTCTGGACTAAGCGGGGCATTCACAGATACGCAGTATTTT